Each of the 27 T cell receptor beta chains below was sequenced from the same sample in a study of T cell responses to AZD1222 COVID-19 vaccine. TCRdb's table, derived via immunoSEQ multiplex PCR, lists solely in-frame clones and lacks some. The sample consists of about 86,000 clones, 78% of them appearing once. Material: peripheral blood, obtained on day 0 of AZD1222 vaccination. These receptors originate from an adult in good health.

J is TRBJ2-7 and V is TRBV4-1, with 10 positions matching TRBD2. Losses at the gene ends were 2 bases for V and 4 bases for J; bases not matched to a gene: 20. Germline V gives CDR1 MGHRA, CDR2 YSYEKL. The CDR3 length is 20 residues. The CDR3 DNA reads as TGCGCCAGCAGCCAATACGTAGGGCTAGCGGGAGAAAATTTACGGTACGAGCAGTACTTC. Its protein is CASSQYVGLAGENLRYEQYF.

The table lists this clone with a few counts. This chain uses TRBV2 with TRBJ2-1, with TRBD2 matching 8 bases. CDR1 and CDR2 (germline): SNHLY, FYNNEI. Trimming took 4 bases from V and 5 from J; bases not matched to a gene: 4. The CDR3 covers 14 residues. CDR3 coding DNA: TGTGCCAGCAGTGGGCTAGCGGGCGACAATGAGCAGTTCTTC. It encodes CASSGLAGDNEQFF. The complete variable domain, with remaining parts taken from reference TRBV2 and TRBJ2-1, reads EPEVTQTPSHQVTQMGQEVILRCVPISNHLYFYWYRQILGQKVEFLVSFYNNEISEKSEIFDDQFSVERPDGSNFTLKIRSTKLEDSAMYFCASSGLAGDNEQFFGPGTRLTVL.

This clone occurred a few times. This chain uses TRBV7-2 with TRBJ1-2, with 8 bases lining up with TRBD1. The CDR3 consists of 16 residues. V dropped 4 bases and J dropped 2; count of bases not matched to a gene: 9. CDR1 is SGHTA and CDR2 is FQGNSA in the germline V gene. The CDR3 sequence is CASSSYKTGVNYGYTF. The CDR3 nucleotides are TGTGCCAGCAGCTCATATAAGACAGGGGTGAACTATGGCTACACCTTC.

The chain carries TRBV6-5 and TRBJ1-5; D is uncertain. Trimming took 7 bases from V and 0 from J, leaving 13 bases between them. The length of the CDR3 is 15 residues. Germline values: CDR1 MNHEY, CDR2 SVGAGI. The CDR3 sequence is CASKISGDSNQPQHF. The CDR3, as DNA: TGTGCCAGCAAGATTTCCGGAGATAGCAATCAGCCCCAGCATTTT.

The CDR3 reads CASSRGEADTQYF. DNA for the CDR3: TGCGCCAGCTCTAGGGGGGAAGCAGATACGCAGTATTTT. This chain connects TRBV5-1 to TRBJ2-3; D could derive from TRBD1 or TRBD2 (6 bases each). V was clipped by 7 bases and J by 4 bases, with 13 bases between them. CDR1 and CDR2 from the germline V gene are SGHRS and YFSETQ. The CDR3 is 13 residues long.

The chain couples TRBV29-1 to TRBJ2-1; maybe TRBD2 (5 bases). The CDR3 extends over 14 amino acids. Trimming pared 7 bases from V and 1 base from J, leaving 14 bases between. The germline V gene has CDR1 SQVTM and CDR2 ANQGSEA. The CDR3 DNA follows: TGCAGCGGGGTACTAGGTAGATCCTACAATGAGCAGTTCTTC. Protein product: CSGVLGRSYNEQFF.

The chain recombines TRBV2 with TRBJ2-7; D perhaps matches TRBD1 (6 bases). V was shortened by 0 bases and J by 1 base, with 7 bases between the two germline ends. The length of the CDR3 is 14 residues. Germline CDR1 SNHLY, CDR2 FYNNEI. DNA for the CDR3: TGTGCCAGCAGTGAAGCGGACAGATCCTACGAGCAGTACTTC. It yields the protein CASSEADRSYEQYF.

The chain combines TRBV19 with TRBJ1-1; a possible D gene is TRBD1 (6 bases). This CDR3 has 16 amino acids. The germline V and J ends were trimmed by 7 bases and 4 bases, with 22 bases remaining between them. Germline V CDR1 and CDR2: LNHDA, SQIVND (reference sequence). The DNA for the CDR3 is TGTGCCAGTACCCCTCGACAGGCCGTCGGGGGCACTGAAGCTTTCTTT. Amino acid sequence: CASTPRQAVGGTEAFF.

This chain links TRBV6-1 with TRBJ1-6; tentatively, D is TRBD1 (5 bases). With 1 base removed from V and 5 bases from J, the gap between germline ends came to 12 bases. Per the germline V gene, CDR1 is MNHNS and CDR2 is SASEGT. The CDR3 runs to 16 residues. The CDR3 region has the DNA TGTGCCAGCAGTGAAGTGTCAGGGAGTAATAATTCACCCCTCCACTTT. Translated, it gives CASSEVSGSNNSPLHF.

The chain combines TRBV7-8 with TRBJ1-1, with D tentatively TRBD1 (5 bases). Germline loops: CDR1 SGHVS, CDR2 FQNEAQ. This CDR3 comprises 15 residues. Trimming took off 5 bases at V and 6 bases at J, with 19 bases between the two ends. This CDR3 is CASSRAGPVRSEAFF. CDR3 sequence (DNA): TGTGCCAGCAGCAGGGCAGGGCCAGTAAGGTCTGAAGCTTTCTTT. Full variable domain (rest looked up from reference TRBV7-8 and TRBJ1-1): GAGVSQSPRYKVAKRGQDVALRCDPISGHVSLFWYQQALGQGPEFLTYFQNEAQLDKSGLPSDRFFAERPEGSVSTLKIQRTQQEDSAVYLCASSRAGPVRSEAFFGQGTRLTVV.

This clone was seen just once. The chain is built from TRBV5-1 and TRBJ2-6; TRBD2 matches at 9 bases. The germline V gene encodes CDR1 SGHRS and CDR2 YFSETQ. This CDR3 spans 19 amino acids. Trimming removed 0 bases from V and 2 bases from J; junction bases left unmatched: 9. The DNA for the CDR3 is TGCGCCAGCAGCTTGGACCCACTAGCGGGTAGTCCTGGGGCCAACGTCCTGACTTTC. Translating it yields CASSLDPLAGSPGANVLTF.

The genes are TRBV13 and TRBJ1-3; D uncertain. The germline V gene encodes CDR1 PRHDT and CDR2 FYEKMQ (reference sequence). The V end was cut by 5 bases, the J end by 5 bases, with 10 bases between. CDR3 length equals 13 residues. CDR3 region: CASSPAARNTIYF. DNA for the CDR3: TGTGCCAGCAGCCCCGCAGCCCGAAACACCATATATTTT.

This chain uses TRBV4-1 with TRBJ2-3; D is undetermined. The germline V and J ends were trimmed by 0 bases and 0 bases, with 7 bases remaining between them. Germline lookup yields CDR1 MGHRA and CDR2 YSYEKL. CDR3 length: 15 amino acids. DNA for the CDR3: TGCGCCAGCAGCCAAGATCCGGGTAGCACAGATACGCAGTATTTT. Protein sequence: CASSQDPGSTDTQYF.

The chain employs TRBV10-2 and TRBJ2-7; 7 nucleotides match TRBD1. Germline loops: CDR1 WSHSY, CDR2 SAAADI. The CDR3 has 13 amino acids. V trimming: 3 bases; J trimming: 2 bases; junction bases outside the gene matches: 1. The CDR3 DNA follows: TGCGCCAGCAGTGACAGGGGGACCTACGAGCAGTACTTC. Its protein is CASSDRGTYEQYF.

V and J are TRBV3-1 (or the pseudogene TRBV3-2) and TRBJ2-2, with D uncertain. The germline V and J ends were trimmed by 4 bases and 4 bases, with 10 bases remaining between them. Looked up from germline, CDR1 is LGHDT and CDR2 is YNNKEL (reference sequence). CDR3 length equals 14 residues. The CDR3 nucleotides are TGTGCCAGCAGCCTTAGGACCTTCACCGGGGAGCTGTTTTTT. Residues: CASSLRTFTGELFF.

V and J are TRBV11-2 and TRBJ2-2, with TRBD2 matching over 11 bases. The ends lost 0 bases at V and 3 bases at J; junction bases unmatched: 6. The germline gives CDR1 SGHAT, CDR2 FQNNGV. There are 18 residues in the CDR3. In DNA form, the CDR3 reads TGTGCCAGCAGCTTAGATTACTTAGCGGGAGGGGACACCGGGGAGCTGTTTTTT. Its protein product is CASSLDYLAGGDTGELFF.

This clone was seen just once. The rearrangement links TRBV6-5 to TRBJ2-3; D not certain. Germline assignment: CDR1 MNHEY and CDR2 SVGAGI. The CDR3 spans 14 residues. V dropped 6 bases and J dropped 2 bases, with 12 bases sitting between them. The CDR3 nucleotides are TGTGCCAGCAGATACGGACGGATCACAGATACGCAGTATTTT. Its protein is CASRYGRITDTQYF.

This chain uses TRBV14 with TRBJ2-7, with 10 nucleotides matching TRBD2. CDR3 length: 15 amino acids. Germline V gene data show CDR1 as SGHDN and CDR2 as FVKESK. J gave up 5 bases and V 5 bases, and 9 bases lay outside the gene matches. DNA of the CDR3: TGTGCCAGCAGCAACCTAGCGGGAGTGTCCCACGAGCAGTACTTC. Its protein product is CASSNLAGVSHEQYF.

The DNA of the CDR3 is TGTGCCAGCAGTGAGGCGGCGTTCACAGATACGCAGTATTTT. Translated, it gives CASSEAAFTDTQYF. The chain joins TRBV2 to TRBJ2-3; no reliable D call. Germline CDR1 is SNHLY and CDR2 is FYNNEI. The CDR3 extends over 14 amino acids. Trimming left V 3 bases short and J 2 bases short, with 9 bases between.

The chain combines TRBV18 with TRBJ2-1, with 9 bases aligning to TRBD2. After removal of 1 base from V and 7 bases from J, the junction contained 17 bases not matched to a gene. Germline assignment: CDR1 KGHSH and CDR2 LQKENI. CDR3 size: 19 residues. CDR3 DNA: TGTGCCAGCTCACCACTGATGGGAGTGGGAGCGGGAGGTCGGAATGAGCAGTTCTTC. Translating it yields CASSPLMGVGAGGRNEQFF. Using reference TRBV18 and TRBJ2-1 for the parts outside the CDR3, the full variable domain is NAGVMQNPRHLVRRRGQEARLRCSPMKGHSHVYWYRQLPEEGLKFMVYLQKENIIDESGMPKERFSAEFPKEGPSILRIQQVVRGDSAAYFCASSPLMGVGAGGRNEQFFGPGTRLTVL.

J is TRBJ2-7 and V is TRBV5-4; the D gene is possibly TRBD1 (6 bases). CDR1 and CDR2 (germline): SGHNT, YYREEE (reference sequence). Trimming cost V 0 bases and J 4 bases, with 14 bases left between them. This CDR3 comprises 15 residues. In DNA form, the CDR3 reads TGTGCCAGCAGCTTGGGGGGGCAGGGGCCTTACGAGCAGTACTTC. This encodes CASSLGGQGPYEQYF. The variable domain in full, with the rest retrieved from reference TRBV5-4 and TRBJ2-7, is ETGVTQSPTHLIKTRGQQVTLRCSSQSGHNTVSWYQQALGQGPQFIFQYYREEENGRGNFPPRFSGLQFPNYSSELNVNALELDDSALYLCASSLGGQGPYEQYFGPGTRLTVT.

This chain links TRBV24-1 with TRBJ2-5; 7 nucleotides align to TRBD1. CDR3 length: 15 amino acids. Trimming at V came to 5 bases and at J to 1 base, leaving 6 bases not matched to a gene. CDR1 and CDR2 from the germline V gene are KGHDR and SFDVKD. The chain's CDR3 is CATSGQTGSQETQYF. The CDR3 DNA reads TGTGCCACCAGTGGCCAGACAGGGTCCCAAGAGACCCAGTACTTC.

The rearrangement links TRBV6-5 to TRBJ2-7; TRBD1 matches at 10 bases. The V and J ends lost 2 bases and 4 bases, in that order; junction bases with no gene match: 5. The CDR3 loop spans 15 amino acids. Looked up from germline, CDR1 is MNHEY and CDR2 is SVGAGI. For the CDR3, the DNA is TGTGCCAGCAGTTACAGGGGACAGGGGACGTACGAGCAGTACTTC. Translation gives CASSYRGQGTYEQYF.

The chain recombines TRBV2 with TRBJ1-6; D possibly corresponds to TRBD1 (6 bases). The CDR3 loop spans 16 amino acids. The V and J ends lost 6 bases and 7 bases respectively, with 19 bases between them. Germline CDR1 reads SNHLY; CDR2 reads FYNNEI. CDR3: CASSAEGGATNSPLHF. CDR3 in DNA: TGTGCCAGCAGCGCCGAGGGGGGGGCAACCAATTCACCCCTCCACTTT.

The rearrangement links TRBV5-4 to TRBJ2-1; the D gene is possibly TRBD1 (6 bases). Trimming took 5 bases from V and 2 from J, leaving 14 bases between them. Germline values: CDR1 SGHNT, CDR2 YYREEE (reference sequence). The CDR3 is 15 residues long. The CDR3 region has the DNA TGTGCCAGCAGTAGAGAGGCAGGGGCCTACAATGAGCAGTTCTTC. Its translation is CASSREAGAYNEQFF.

The rearrangement uses TRBV4-2 and TRBJ2-3; D gene ambiguous. Deletions cut 2 bases from V and 4 bases from J, with 7 bases between. From germline, CDR1 is LGHNA and CDR2 YNFKEQ. The CDR3 runs 13 residues. CDR3 in DNA: TGTGCCAGCAGCCAACCACCTTCAGATACGCAGTATTTT. The encoded protein is CASSQPPSDTQYF.

This sequence joins TRBV19 and TRBJ2-3; tentative D call: TRBD2 (5 bases). Trimming cost V 2 bases and J 9 bases, with 12 bases left between them. The length of the CDR3 is 13 residues. Germline CDR1 is LNHDA and CDR2 is SQIVND (reference sequence). The CDR3 nucleotides are TGTGCCAGTAGTATATTAGCTCGCGGGACGCAGTATTTT. Protein product: CASSILARGTQYF.